These T cell receptor beta chains were read from a single sample in a study of cytomegalovirus exposure and HLA in healthy donors. Some clones are missing from TCRdb's copy, which holds only in-frame ones; the method was immunoSEQ multiplex PCR. The sample has around 180,000 clones, roughly 80% seen once; the top ten hold around 5.7%. Sequencing was performed on PBMCs. The receptors come from a man aged 35 to 55 in good health and CMV-seronegative. Each CDR3 is given with its conserved first and last residue. D genes are given only for firm matches. Size is stated for part of the rows, as once, few or many counts, or as a class when the clone is expanded.

D gene,clone size,J gene,V gene,CDR3 DNA,CDR3 protein
NA,once,TRBJ2-1,TRBV11-2,TGTGCCAGCAGCTTAGAGGGTCTAGCAGACAATGAGCAGTTCTTC,CASSLEGLADNEQFF
NA,once,TRBJ2-5,TRBV7-2,TGTGCCAGCAGCCTAGGGACAAGACAAGAGACCCAGTACTTC,CASSLGTRQETQYF
TRBD1,NA,TRBJ2-7,TRBV7-8,TGTGCCAGCAGCTTCGACAGGGGAGACGAGCAGTACTTC,CASSFDRGDEQYF
TRBD1,NA,TRBJ2-7,TRBV19,TGTGCCAGTAGTACCGAACGACAGGGCTACGAGCAGTACTTC,CASSTERQGYEQYF
TRBD2,NA,TRBJ2-7,TRBV30,TGTGCCTGGAGTGTACGACTAGCGGGGTACTACGAGCAGTACTTC,CAWSVRLAGYYEQYF
NA,NA,TRBJ2-1,TRBV10-2,TGCGCCACCAACCCCCCAGGGGCCGGCAATGAGCAGTTCTTC,CATNPPGAGNEQFF
NA,NA,TRBJ2-5,TRBV19,TGTGCCAGTAGTACCCAAGGAGCCGGAGGGGAGACCCAGTACTTC,CASSTQGAGGETQYF
TRBD2,NA,TRBJ2-3,TRBV7-7,TGTGCCAGCAGCTTAGTATACAGCGGGAACCTAGATACGCAGTATTTT,CASSLVYSGNLDTQYF
TRBD2,NA,TRBJ2-5,TRBV4-1,TGCGCCAGCAGCCAAGAAAGTGTGGCGGGAGGGCCGCGAGAGACCCAGTACTTC,CASSQESVAGGPRETQYF
TRBD1,NA,TRBJ2-5,TRBV5-5,TGTGCCAGCAGCTCTTTCAGCCGCGGACAGGGAGAGACCCAGTACTTC,CASSSFSRGQGETQYF
TRBD1,few,TRBJ2-7,TRBV7-3,TGTGCCAGCAGCTTGGACGGGACAGGCTTAGCCTACGAGCAGTACTTC,CASSLDGTGLAYEQYF
NA,NA,TRBJ2-2,TRBV14,TGTGCCAGCAGCCAGGGACGGACAGTCAACGGGGAGCTGTTTTTT,CASSQGRTVNGELFF
TRBD2,NA,TRBJ2-1,TRBV6-1,TGTGCCAGCAGTGGGTCGGGGGGCTCCTACAATGAGCAGTTCTTC,CASSGSGGSYNEQFF
TRBD2,NA,TRBJ2-7,TRBV7-2,TGTGCCAGCAGCTTAGATAGCGGGAGGGCCCTCTACGAGCAGTACTTC,CASSLDSGRALYEQYF
NA,once,TRBJ1-1,TRBV19,TGTGCCAGTACCCCCGGGACACAGAACACTGAAGCTTTCTTT,CASTPGTQNTEAFF
NA,NA,TRBJ2-7,TRBV2,TGTGCCAGCAGTGAAGCGCGGGCCTACTACGAGCAGTACTTC,CASSEARAYYEQYF
TRBD2,NA,TRBJ2-3,TRBV10-2,TGCGCCAGCAGTGAGCGGGGGGTTAGCACAGATACGCAGTATTTT,CASSERGVSTDTQYF
TRBD1,NA,TRBJ1-1,TRBV9,TGTGCCAGCAGCTCTAGAACAGGGGGCAACACTGAAGCTTTCTTT,CASSSRTGGNTEAFF
TRBD1,NA,TRBJ1-2,TRBV28,TGTGCCAGCAGTCCCGGACAGGCCCTCTATGGCTACACCTTC,CASSPGQALYGYTF
TRBD1,NA,TRBJ2-7,TRBV6-5,TGTGCCAGCAGCCCCGCCGGGACAGGGCCCTACGAGCAGTACTTC,CASSPAGTGPYEQYF
NA,once,TRBJ2-1,TRBV18,TGTGCCAGCTCACTTTCGAGGGATGAGCAGTTCTTC,CASSLSRDEQFF
NA,NA,TRBJ2-7,TRBV27,TGTGCCAGCAGTTTCAGCCCGGCAGGCCTCCAGGGGCAGTACTTC,CASSFSPAGLQGQYF
TRBD1,few,TRBJ1-5,TRBV5-8,TGTGCCAGCAGCTTAGGGGACAGAGCCAATCAGCCCCAGCATTTT,CASSLGDRANQPQHF
NA,NA,TRBJ1-2,TRBV30,TGTGCCTGGAGTGTAGGGGGTTTTAACTATGGCTACACCTTC,CAWSVGGFNYGYTF
NA,once,TRBJ2-1,TRBV5-4,TGTGCCAGCAGCTTGGCCGGGGGGCGCAGGTCCTACAATGAGCAGTTCTTC,CASSLAGGRRSYNEQFF
NA,NA,TRBJ1-1,TRBV7-9,TGTGCCAGCAGCTTAGAACAGTACACTGAAGCTTTCTTT,CASSLEQYTEAFF
NA,NA,TRBJ1-2,TRBV18,TGTGCCAGCTCACCACCGGCGCGGAACTATGGCTACACCTTC,CASSPPARNYGYTF
TRBD1,NA,TRBJ2-6,TRBV7-2,TGTGCCAGCAGCTTACAGGGGGCCACCTCTGGGGCCAACGTCCTGACTTTC,CASSLQGATSGANVLTF
NA,NA,TRBJ1-6,TRBV9,TGTGCCAGCACCCGGGATTCCTATAATTCACCCCTCCACTTT,CASTRDSYNSPLHF
NA,NA,TRBJ2-1,TRBV2,TGTGCCAGCAGTGGGGGGGGGACAAGGTCCAATGAGCAGTTCTTC,CASSGGGTRSNEQFF
NA,NA,TRBJ1-1,TRBV4-3,TGCGCCAGCAGCCAAGGAGGGGGTCGGGACACTGAAGCTTTCTTT,CASSQGGGRDTEAFF
NA,NA,TRBJ1-3,TRBV6-5,TGTGCCAGCAAAAACTTCAGGGAGGCAGGAAACACCATATATTTT,CASKNFREAGNTIYF
TRBD1,few,TRBJ2-3,TRBV19,TGTGCCAGTAGCGACAGGGGCCGCACAGATACGCAGTATTTT,CASSDRGRTDTQYF
NA,once,TRBJ2-5,TRBV5-1,TGCGCCAGCAGCTTCGAGCAGACCCAGTACTTC,CASSFEQTQYF
NA,NA,TRBJ2-1,TRBV11-2,TGTGCCAGCAGCTTAACTGGGAGCTCCTACAATGAGCAGTTCTTC,CASSLTGSSYNEQFF
TRBD2,NA,TRBJ2-5,TRBV5-4,TGTGCCAGCATACAGTGGGGGGGGGAGACCCAGTACTTC,CASIQWGGETQYF
TRBD2,NA,TRBJ2-5,TRBV5-1,TGCGCCAGCAGCTTGGAGCGAGTCGGGGGGGAGACCCAGTACTTC,CASSLERVGGETQYF
TRBD1,NA,TRBJ1-1,TRBV6-5,TGTGCCAGCAGTCGTGACAGGGGGCGAACTGAAGCTTTCTTT,CASSRDRGRTEAFF
TRBD2,NA,TRBJ2-7,TRBV27,TGTGCCAGCAGTTTATCGATCAGCGGGGGATCCTACGAGCAGTACTTC,CASSLSISGGSYEQYF
NA,NA,TRBJ2-1,TRBV30,TGTGCCTGGATCCCCCGAGGCTCCTACAATGAGCAGTTCTTC,CAWIPRGSYNEQFF
NA,once,TRBJ2-1,TRBV5-6,TGTGCCAGCAGGCCCCCCCTAGAGCGACTCGACAATGAGCAGTTCTTC,CASRPPLERLDNEQFF
TRBD1,NA,TRBJ1-6,TRBV4-3,TGCGCCAGCCGGACAGGGAGTGGGGCCCTCCACTTT,CASRTGSGALHF
TRBD1,NA,TRBJ1-3,TRBV19,TGTGCCAGTAGGCTTCAGGGGGGCAGCCCTGGAAACACCATATATTTT,CASRLQGGSPGNTIYF
NA,NA,TRBJ1-2,TRBV4-1,TGCGCCAGCAGCCCCACACGCACCTTCTCTGACAGCCACTATGGCTACACCTTC,CASSPTRTFSDSHYGYTF
NA,NA,TRBJ2-4,TRBV19,TGTGCCAGTAGTATCACGCGCGGGTTGGGTGGGGATCAGTACTTC,CASSITRGLGGDQYF
NA,NA,TRBJ1-2,TRBV9,TGTGCCAGCAGCGAGCACCCCGGAGGGCAGAGTCGATATGGCTACACCTTC,CASSEHPGGQSRYGYTF
TRBD1,NA,TRBJ2-4,TRBV6-5,TGTGCCAGCAGCCGAGGACAGGGCTGGGACATTCAGTACTTC,CASSRGQGWDIQYF
NA,NA,TRBJ2-3,TRBV29-1,TGCAGCGTTGAGCGGGGAACAGATACGCAGTATTTT,CSVERGTDTQYF
NA,NA,TRBJ1-1,TRBV7-2,TGTGCCAGCAGCTTAGAGTCGGGCGGAGGGGCCACTGAAGCTTTCTTT,CASSLESGGGATEAFF
NA,NA,TRBJ1-2,TRBV7-2,TGTGCCAGCAACCTGGCAGGGGCCAATGGCTACACCTTC,CASNLAGANGYTF
NA,NA,TRBJ2-1,TRBV25-1,TGTGCCAGCAGTCGGGGGTCCTCCCGCAATGAGCAGTTCTTC,CASSRGSSRNEQFF
TRBD2,once,TRBJ2-1,TRBV29-1,TGCAGCGTTGATCACCCTAGCGGGAGGTCCTACAATGAGCAGTTCTTC,CSVDHPSGRSYNEQFF
TRBD2,NA,TRBJ2-2,TRBV5-6,TGTGCCAGCAGCACGGGACTAGCGCTCACCGGGGAGCTGTTTTTT,CASSTGLALTGELFF
TRBD2,NA,TRBJ2-1,TRBV10-1,TGCGCCAGCAGTGACGGTAGCGGGGCTTACAATGAGCAGTTCTTC,CASSDGSGAYNEQFF
TRBD2,NA,TRBJ2-1,TRBV4-1,TGCGCCAGCAGCCAAGTCCTAGCGGGAGCCTACAATGAGCAGTTCTTC,CASSQVLAGAYNEQFF
NA,NA,TRBJ2-7,TRBV29-1,TGCAGCGTCCGGAGAGGGGGGGGATACGAGCAGTACTTC,CSVRRGGGYEQYF
NA,NA,TRBJ1-1,TRBV5-8,TGTGCCAGCAGCTTGGGGAGGGGAACGGCTACTGAAGCTTTCTTT,CASSLGRGTATEAFF
NA,NA,TRBJ1-2,TRBV7-5,TGTGCCAGAAGCTGGGGCCGGACAGGCCCGGTCTATGGCTACACCTTC,CARSWGRTGPVYGYTF
TRBD1,NA,TRBJ1-1,TRBV9,TGTGCCAGCAGCTCAGGGGGCACTGAAGCTTTCTTT,CASSSGGTEAFF
NA,NA,TRBJ1-5,TRBV30,TGTGCCTGGAGTCTAGGGGAAGAACAGCCCCAGCATTTT,CAWSLGEEQPQHF